What follows are 5 T cell receptor beta chains derived from one specimen sequenced in a study of blood T cell repertoires in COVID-19. Using immunoSEQ multiplex PCR, the repertoire was profiled, and TCRdb retains in-frame clones only, with some absent. The sample consists of about 310,000 clones, about 85% of them appearing once. Sequenced input: PBMCs or T cells enriched from blood (not recorded which). The receptors stem from a woman aged 25 to 39 who had been exposed to COVID-19.

The chain employs TRBV2 and TRBJ2-7; TRBD1 matches 11 bases. Germline V gives CDR1 SNHLY, CDR2 FYNNEI. CDR3 length equals 14 residues. The junction had 6 bases not matched to a gene; V was cut back by 5 bases and J by 6 bases. The CDR3 DNA reads as TGTGCCAGCAGTCGGGACAGGGGGGGGTCCGAGCAGTACTTC. It encodes CASSRDRGGSEQYF.

The chain has TRBV2 and TRBJ1-2; D might be TRBD1 (6 bases). Trimming took off 5 bases at V and 3 bases at J, with 10 bases between the two ends. The CDR3 covers 13 residues. Germline assignment: CDR1 SNHLY and CDR2 FYNNEI. CDR3 in amino acids: CASSPGQDYGYTF. The CDR3 coding sequence is TGTGCCAGCAGTCCGGGACAAGACTATGGCTACACCTTC.

V and J are TRBV6-5 and TRBJ1-2; D possibly corresponds to TRBD1 (5 bases). V was trimmed by 8 bases and J by 6 bases, leaving 22 bases between them. The CDR3 loop spans 15 amino acids. Germline CDR1 and CDR2: MNHEY and SVGAGI. CDR3 region: CASVYGGSSGHGYTF. The DNA for the CDR3 is TGTGCCAGCGTATACGGGGGGAGCTCTGGACATGGCTACACCTTC.

This clone came up a few times. The CDR3 sequence is CASSLNEGAWSYEQYF. CDR3 in DNA: TGTGCCAGCAGTTTAAATGAGGGGGCATGGTCCTACGAGCAGTACTTC. The J gene is TRBJ2-7, the V gene TRBV28; 7 nucleotides agree with TRBD1. CDR3 length equals 16 residues. CDR1 MDHEN and CDR2 SYDVKM come from the germline V gene. With V trimmed by 2 bases and J by 1 base, 8 bases remained unmatched.

The rearrangement links TRBV10-3 to TRBJ1-5; unclear D gene. From germline, CDR1 is ENHRY and CDR2 SYGVKD. The V end lost 2 bases, the J end lost 4 bases, and 12 bases lay between the germline ends. The CDR3 is made up of 15 amino acids. CDR3 amino acids: CAISEGQDPNQPQHF. The CDR3 DNA reads TGTGCCATCAGTGAGGGGCAAGACCCGAATCAGCCCCAGCATTTT.